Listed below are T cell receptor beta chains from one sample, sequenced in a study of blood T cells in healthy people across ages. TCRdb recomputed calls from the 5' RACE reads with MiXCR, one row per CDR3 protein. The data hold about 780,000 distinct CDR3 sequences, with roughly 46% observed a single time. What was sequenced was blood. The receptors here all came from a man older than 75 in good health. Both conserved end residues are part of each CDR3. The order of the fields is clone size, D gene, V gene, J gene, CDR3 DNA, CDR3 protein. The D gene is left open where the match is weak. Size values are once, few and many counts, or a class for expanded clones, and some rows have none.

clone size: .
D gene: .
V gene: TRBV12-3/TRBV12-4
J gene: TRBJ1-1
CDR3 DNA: TGTGCCAGCAGGCAGGGTCCCTGGAACACTGAAGCTTTCTTT
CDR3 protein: CASRQGPWNTEAFF

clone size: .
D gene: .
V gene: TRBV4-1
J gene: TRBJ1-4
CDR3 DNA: TGCGCCAGCAGCCAAGGGGACCCCAAATTGGGAAAACTGTTTTTT
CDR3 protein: CASSQGDPKLGKLFF

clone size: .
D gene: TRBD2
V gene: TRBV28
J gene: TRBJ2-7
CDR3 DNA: TGTGCCAGCAGTCGATCTAGCGGGAGGTTAGGCTTAAACGAGCAGTACTTC
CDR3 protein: CASSRSSGRLGLNEQYF

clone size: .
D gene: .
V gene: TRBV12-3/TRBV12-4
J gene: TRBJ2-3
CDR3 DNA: TGTGCCAGCAGGAGAGAATCAGATACGCAGTATTTT
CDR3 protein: CASRRESDTQYF

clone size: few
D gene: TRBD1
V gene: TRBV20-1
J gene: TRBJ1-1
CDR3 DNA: TGCAGTGCGGCCGGGACAGGGGCGCAACTGGCCAAAGCTTTCTTT
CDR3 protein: CSAAGTGAQLAKAFF

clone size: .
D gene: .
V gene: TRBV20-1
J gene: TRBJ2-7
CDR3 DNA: TGCAGTGCTAGAGGAAACGAGCAGTACTTC
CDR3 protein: CSARGNEQYF

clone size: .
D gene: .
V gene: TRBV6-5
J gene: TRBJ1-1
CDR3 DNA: TGTGCCAGCAGTTACTCAGGCCAAATCGCTAGCCACACTGAAGCTTTCTTT
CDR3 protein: CASSYSGQIASHTEAFF

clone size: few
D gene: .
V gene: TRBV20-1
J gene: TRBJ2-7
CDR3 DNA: TGCAGTGCTATAGGGACTCGTTTTGGGAGTCCCTCCGAGCAGTACTTC
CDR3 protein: CSAIGTRFGSPSEQYF

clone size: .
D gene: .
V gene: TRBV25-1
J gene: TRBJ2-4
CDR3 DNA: TGTGCCAGCAGGGAAACAGGGCTGAAGGGCATTCAGTACTTC
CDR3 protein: CASRETGLKGIQYF

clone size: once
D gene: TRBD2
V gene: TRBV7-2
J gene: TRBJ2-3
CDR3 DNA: TGTGCCAGCAGCTTAGCCCTGACTAGCGGGATCACAGATACGCAGTATTTT
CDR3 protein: CASSLALTSGITDTQYF

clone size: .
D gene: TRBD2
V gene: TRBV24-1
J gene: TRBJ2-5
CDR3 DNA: TGTGCCACCAGAGGGACTAGCGGCGAGACCCAGTACTTC
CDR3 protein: CATRGTSGETQYF

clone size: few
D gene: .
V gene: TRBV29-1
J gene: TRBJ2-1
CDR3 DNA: TGCAGCGCCGACTTATCCTACAATGAGCAGTTCTTC
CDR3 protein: CSADLSYNEQFF

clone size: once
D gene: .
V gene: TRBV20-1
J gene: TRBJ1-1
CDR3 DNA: TGCAGTGCTAGCCGACCCCGTGGGGGGAACACTGAAGCTTTCTTT
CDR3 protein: CSASRPRGGNTEAFF

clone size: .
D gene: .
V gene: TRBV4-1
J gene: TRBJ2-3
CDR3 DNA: TGCGCCAGCAGCCAAGAGAGGTTAGATACGCAGTATTTT
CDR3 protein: CASSQERLDTQYF

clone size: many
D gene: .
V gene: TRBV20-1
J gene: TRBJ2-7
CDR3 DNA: TGCAGTGCTAGAGGTCACGGGGGTCCCTCCTACGAGCAGTACTTC
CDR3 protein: CSARGHGGPSYEQYF

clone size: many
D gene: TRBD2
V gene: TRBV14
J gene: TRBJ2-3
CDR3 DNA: TGTGCCAGCAGCCAAAACCTAGCGGTCACAGATACGCAGTATTTT
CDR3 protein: CASSQNLAVTDTQYF

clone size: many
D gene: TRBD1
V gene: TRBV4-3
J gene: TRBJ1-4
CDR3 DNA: TGCGCCAGCAGCCAAGAGACAGGGGGCAATGAAAAACTGTTTTTT
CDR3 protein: CASSQETGGNEKLFF

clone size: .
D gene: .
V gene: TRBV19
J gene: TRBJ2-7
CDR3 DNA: TGTGCCAGCTCGGCCGTCCAGGGCGTCTCCTACGAGCAGTACTTC
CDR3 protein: CASSAVQGVSYEQYF

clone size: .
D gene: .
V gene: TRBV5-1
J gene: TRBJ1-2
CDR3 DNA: TGCGCCAGCAGCTCCCTAACAGGCATCGGCGACTATGGCTACACCTTC
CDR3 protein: CASSSLTGIGDYGYTF

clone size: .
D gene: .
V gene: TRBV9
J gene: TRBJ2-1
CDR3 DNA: TGTGCCACGGGGACTGGGGACTACAATGAGCAGTTCTTC
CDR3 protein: CATGTGDYNEQFF

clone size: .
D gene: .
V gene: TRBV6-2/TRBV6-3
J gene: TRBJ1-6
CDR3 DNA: TGTGCCAGCAGTTACCCTCCGGGAGAAGATTCACCCCTCCACTTT
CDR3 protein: CASSYPPGEDSPLHF

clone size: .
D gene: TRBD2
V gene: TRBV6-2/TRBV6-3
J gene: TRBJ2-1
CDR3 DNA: TGTGCCAGCATGGAGCGGGGAAGAGCTAGGGAGCAGTTCTTC
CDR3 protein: CASMERGRAREQFF

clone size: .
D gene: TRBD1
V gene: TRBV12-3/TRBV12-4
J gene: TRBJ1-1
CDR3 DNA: TGTGCCAGCAGGGTGACAGGGGGCAACACTGAAGCTTTCTTT
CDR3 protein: CASRVTGGNTEAFF

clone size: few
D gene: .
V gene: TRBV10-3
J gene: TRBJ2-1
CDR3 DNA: TGTGCCATCAGTGAGCGGCGAGAGCAGTTCTTC
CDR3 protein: CAISERREQFF

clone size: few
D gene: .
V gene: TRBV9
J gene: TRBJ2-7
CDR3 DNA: TGTGCCAGCAGTCCGAACACCGGAGCCTACGAGCAGTACTTC
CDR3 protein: CASSPNTGAYEQYF

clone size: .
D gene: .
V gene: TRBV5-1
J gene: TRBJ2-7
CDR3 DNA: TGCGCCAGCAGCTTGGTCGGGACGAACAACAATGAGCAGTACTTC
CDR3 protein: CASSLVGTNNNEQYF

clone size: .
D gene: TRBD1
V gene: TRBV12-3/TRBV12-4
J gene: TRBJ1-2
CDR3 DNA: TGTGCCAGCAGTTTTCGACAGGGAGGCTATGGCTACACCTTC
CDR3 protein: CASSFRQGGYGYTF

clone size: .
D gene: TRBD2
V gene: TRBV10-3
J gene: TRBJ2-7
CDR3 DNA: TGTGCCATCAGCCGTAGCGGGGGGCCCTACGAGCAGTACTTC
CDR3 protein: CAISRSGGPYEQYF

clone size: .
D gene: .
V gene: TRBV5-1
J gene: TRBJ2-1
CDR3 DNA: TGCGCCAGCAGCTTGGAACTTTATCAGCAGTTCTTC
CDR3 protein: CASSLELYQQFF

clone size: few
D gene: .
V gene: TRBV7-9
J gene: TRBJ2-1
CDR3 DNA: TGTGCCAGCAGTCCCCCAGGGGCCACTGAGCAGTTCTTC
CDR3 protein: CASSPPGATEQFF

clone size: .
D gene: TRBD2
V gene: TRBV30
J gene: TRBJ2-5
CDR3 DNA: TGTGCCTGGACGGGACTAGCGGGATCAGAGACCCAGTACTTC
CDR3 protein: CAWTGLAGSETQYF

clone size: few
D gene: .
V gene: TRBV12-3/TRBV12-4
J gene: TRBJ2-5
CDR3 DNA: TGTGCCAGCAGTTCCGTAGGGCTAGGAGAGACCCAGTACTTC
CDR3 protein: CASSSVGLGETQYF

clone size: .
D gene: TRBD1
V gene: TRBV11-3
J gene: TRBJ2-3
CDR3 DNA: TGTGCCAGCAGCCGACAGGGCACTAACGGGCAAGATACGCAGTATTTT
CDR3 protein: CASSRQGTNGQDTQYF

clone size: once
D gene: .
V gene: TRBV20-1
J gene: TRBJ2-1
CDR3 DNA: TGCAGTGCTAGAGACGTGACTAGAGGCGACAATGAGCAGTTCTTC
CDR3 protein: CSARDVTRGDNEQFF

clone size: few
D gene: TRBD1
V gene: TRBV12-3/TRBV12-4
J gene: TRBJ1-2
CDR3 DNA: TGTGCCAGCAGGGGGACAGGCCTTTATGGCTACACCTTC
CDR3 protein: CASRGTGLYGYTF

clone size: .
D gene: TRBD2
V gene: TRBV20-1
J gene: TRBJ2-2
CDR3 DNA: TGCAGTGCTCCAAATCCCGAGAGCGGGAGCCCCGGGGAGCTGTTTTTT
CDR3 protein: CSAPNPESGSPGELFF

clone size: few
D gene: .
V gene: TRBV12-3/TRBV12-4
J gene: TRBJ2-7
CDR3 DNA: TGTGCCAGCAGGGAATTTGGCTACGAGCAGTACTTC
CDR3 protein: CASREFGYEQYF

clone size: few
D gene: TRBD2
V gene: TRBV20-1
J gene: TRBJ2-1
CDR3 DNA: TGCAGTGCTCCTCGGACTAGCGCCAATGAGCAGTTCTTC
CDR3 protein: CSAPRTSANEQFF

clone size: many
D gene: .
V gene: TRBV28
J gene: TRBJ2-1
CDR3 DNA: TGTGCCAGCAGTTTCGCTCTTGCTAGCGTGAGCTATGAGCAGTTCTTC
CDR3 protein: CASSFALASVSYEQFF

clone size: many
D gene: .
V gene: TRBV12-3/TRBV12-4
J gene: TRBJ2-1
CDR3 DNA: TGTGCCAGCAGTCCCTGGGGGAGTTACAATGAGCAGTTCTTC
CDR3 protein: CASSPWGSYNEQFF

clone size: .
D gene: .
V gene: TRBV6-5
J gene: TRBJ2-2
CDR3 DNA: TGTGCCAGCAGTTATGGACAGTACACCGGGGAGCTGTTTTTT
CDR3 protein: CASSYGQYTGELFF

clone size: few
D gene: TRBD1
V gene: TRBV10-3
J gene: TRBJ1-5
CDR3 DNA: TGTGCCATCAGAGGGGCAGGGGGTAGCAATCAGCCCCAGCATTTT
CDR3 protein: CAIRGAGGSNQPQHF

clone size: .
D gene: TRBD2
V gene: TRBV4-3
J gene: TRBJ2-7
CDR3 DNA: TGCGCCAGCAGCCCGGGACTAGCGGGAGGCCAAGATTACAATGAGCAGTACTTC
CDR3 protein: CASSPGLAGGQDYNEQYF

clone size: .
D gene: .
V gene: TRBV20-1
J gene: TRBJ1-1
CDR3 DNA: TGCAGTGCCCTGGACAGCGCTGAAGCTTTCTTT
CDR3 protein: CSALDSAEAFF

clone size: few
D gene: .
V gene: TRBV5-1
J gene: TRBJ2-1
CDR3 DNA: TGCGCCAGCAGCTTGGACAGCCAACTCAATGAGCAGTTCTTC
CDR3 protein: CASSLDSQLNEQFF

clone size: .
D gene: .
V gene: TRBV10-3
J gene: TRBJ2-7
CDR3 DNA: TGTGCCATCAGTGAGTCGATAGGTCTCGAGCAGTACTTC
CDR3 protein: CAISESIGLEQYF

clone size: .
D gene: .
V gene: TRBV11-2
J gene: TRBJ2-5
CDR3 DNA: TGTGCCAGCAGCTTCGTCTTGGGGTTGGAGACCCAGTACTTC
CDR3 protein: CASSFVLGLETQYF

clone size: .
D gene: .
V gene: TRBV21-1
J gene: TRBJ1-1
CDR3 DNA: TGTGCCAGCAACCCGACAGGGAGGGACACTGAAGCTTTCTTT
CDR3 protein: CASNPTGRDTEAFF

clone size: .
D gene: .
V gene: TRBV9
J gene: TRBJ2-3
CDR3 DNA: TGTGCCAGCAGCGTAGTCGTAGAGGGGAGCGGTACGCAGTATTTT
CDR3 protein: CASSVVVEGSGTQYF

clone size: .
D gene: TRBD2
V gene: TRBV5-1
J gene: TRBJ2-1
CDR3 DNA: TGCGCCAGCAGCTTGACTAGCGGGAGGGGTTACAATGAGCAGTTCTTC
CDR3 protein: CASSLTSGRGYNEQFF

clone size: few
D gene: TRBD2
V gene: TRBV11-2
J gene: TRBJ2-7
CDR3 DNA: TGTGCCAGCAGTCCCGGGAGCGGGAGTCCCTTCGAGCAGTACTTC
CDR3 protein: CASSPGSGSPFEQYF

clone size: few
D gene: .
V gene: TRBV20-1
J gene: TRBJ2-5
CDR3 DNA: TGCAGTGCTAGGGACTACAATGAGCAGTACTTC
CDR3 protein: CSARDYNEQYF

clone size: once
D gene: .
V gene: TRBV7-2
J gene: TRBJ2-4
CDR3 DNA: TGTGCCAGCAGCCCCGCGAACGTCAAAAACATTCAGTACTTC
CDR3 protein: CASSPANVKNIQYF

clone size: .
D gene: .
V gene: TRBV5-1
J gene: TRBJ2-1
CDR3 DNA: TGCGCCAGCAGCTTGGCTGGGGAGCGGTTCTTC
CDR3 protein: CASSLAGERFF